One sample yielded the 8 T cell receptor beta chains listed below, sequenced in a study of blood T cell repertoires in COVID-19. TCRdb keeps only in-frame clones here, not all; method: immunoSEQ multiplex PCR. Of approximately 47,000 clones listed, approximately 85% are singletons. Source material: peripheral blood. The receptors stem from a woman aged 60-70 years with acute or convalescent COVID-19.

The CDR3 is CASSQGYLAGVGNEQFF. Written as DNA, the CDR3 is TGTGCCAGCAGCCAAGGATATCTAGCGGGAGTCGGGAATGAGCAGTTCTTC. The chain combines TRBV4-2 with TRBJ2-1; TRBD2 aligns across 10 bases. This CDR3 has 17 residues. The V segment lost 1 base and the J segment 7 bases; nucleotides outside the gene matches: 10. CDR1 and CDR2 (germline): LGHNA, YNFKEQ.

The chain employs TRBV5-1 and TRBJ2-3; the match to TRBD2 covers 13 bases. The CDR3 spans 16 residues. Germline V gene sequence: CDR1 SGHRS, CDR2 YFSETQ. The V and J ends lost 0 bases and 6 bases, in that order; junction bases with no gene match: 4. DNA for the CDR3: TGCGCCAGCAGCTTGGGCGGGACTAGCGGGGTGGATACGCAGTATTTT. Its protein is CASSLGGTSGVDTQYF.

The CDR3 spells CASSLPQGNTIYF. The CDR3 DNA reads TGTGCCAGCAGCTTACCACAGGGGAACACCATATATTTT. The rearrangement uses TRBV7-2 and TRBJ1-3; TRBD1 matches 7 bases. Unmatched junction bases numbered 2, after V lost 2 bases and J lost 7 bases. Germline assignment: CDR1 SGHTA and CDR2 FQGNSA. This CDR3 contains 13 residues. The full variable domain, its missing parts supplied by reference TRBV7-2 and TRBJ1-3, is GAGVSQSPSNKVTEKGKDVELRCDPISGHTALYWYRQSLGQGLEFLIYFQGNSAPDKSGLPSDRFSAERTGGSVSTLTIQRTQQEDSAVYLCASSLPQGNTIYFGEGSWLTVV.

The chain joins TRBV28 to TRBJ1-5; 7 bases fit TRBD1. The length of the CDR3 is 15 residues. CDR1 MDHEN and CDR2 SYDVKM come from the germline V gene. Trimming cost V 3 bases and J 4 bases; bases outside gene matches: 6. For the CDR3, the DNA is TGTGCCAGCAGTTTTCAGAGGGGGCCGAATCAGCCCCAGCATTTT. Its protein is CASSFQRGPNQPQHF. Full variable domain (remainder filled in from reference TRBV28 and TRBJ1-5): DVKVTQSSRYLVKRTGEKVFLECVQDMDHENMFWYRQDPGLGLRLIYFSYDVKMKEKGDIPEGYSVSREKKERFSLILESASTNQTSMYLCASSFQRGPNQPQHFGDGTRLSIL.

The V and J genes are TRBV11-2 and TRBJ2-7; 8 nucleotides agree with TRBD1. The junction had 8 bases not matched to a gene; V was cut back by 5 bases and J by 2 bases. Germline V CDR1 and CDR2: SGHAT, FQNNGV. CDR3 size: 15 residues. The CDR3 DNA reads TGTGCCAGCAGCCCTGGGACAGGTCTGACCTACGAGCAGTACTTC. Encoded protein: CASSPGTGLTYEQYF.

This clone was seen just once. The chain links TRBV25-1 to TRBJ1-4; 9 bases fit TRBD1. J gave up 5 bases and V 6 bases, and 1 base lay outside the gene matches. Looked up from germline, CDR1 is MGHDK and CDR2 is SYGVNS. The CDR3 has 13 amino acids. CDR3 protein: CASRDRGNEKLFF. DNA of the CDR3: TGTGCCAGCAGGGACAGGGGAAATGAAAAACTGTTTTTT.

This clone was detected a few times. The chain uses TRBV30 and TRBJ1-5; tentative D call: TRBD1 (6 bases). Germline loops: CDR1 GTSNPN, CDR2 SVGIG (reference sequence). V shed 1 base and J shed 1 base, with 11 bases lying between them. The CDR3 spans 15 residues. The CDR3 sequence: CAWSETGLSNQPQHF. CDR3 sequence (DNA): TGTGCCTGGAGTGAAACAGGGTTGAGCAATCAGCCCCAGCATTTT.

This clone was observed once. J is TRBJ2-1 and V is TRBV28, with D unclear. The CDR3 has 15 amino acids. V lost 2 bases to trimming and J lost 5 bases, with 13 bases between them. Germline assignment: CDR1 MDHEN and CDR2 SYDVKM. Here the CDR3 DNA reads TGTGCCAGCAGTTTAGGCCGCACTATCAACAATGAGCAGTTCTTC. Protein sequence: CASSLGRTINNEQFF.